This T cell receptor (beta chain) came from a study of blood T cell repertoires in COVID-19. Study-wide background: Samples of COVID-19 (acute and convalescent) were obtained from the United States, Italy and Spain. T cells, B-cell-depleted T cells, or PBMCs provided the cDNA or gDNA that served as material.

CDR3 length: 13 residues. Trimming took 5 bases from V and 5 from J, leaving 12 bases between them. Authors' methods: Nucleated cell number was recorded as an estimate derived from reference gene primer amplification. TCRdb's copy holds only in-frame clones and misses some; the assay was immunoSEQ multiplex PCR. V and J calls and clone size are those listed in that table; D and trimming were worked out from the DNA. This table holds roughly 240,000 clones, around 80% found once. The chain couples TRBV12-3 or TRBV12-4 to TRBJ1-2; D uncertain. The clonotype originates from a woman of 80 years or more with acute or convalescent COVID-19. The specimen sequenced was peripheral blood. For the CDR3, the DNA is TGTGCCAGCAGTGAGGTTTCCGCGTATGGCTACACCTTC. Protein: CASSEVSAYGYTF.